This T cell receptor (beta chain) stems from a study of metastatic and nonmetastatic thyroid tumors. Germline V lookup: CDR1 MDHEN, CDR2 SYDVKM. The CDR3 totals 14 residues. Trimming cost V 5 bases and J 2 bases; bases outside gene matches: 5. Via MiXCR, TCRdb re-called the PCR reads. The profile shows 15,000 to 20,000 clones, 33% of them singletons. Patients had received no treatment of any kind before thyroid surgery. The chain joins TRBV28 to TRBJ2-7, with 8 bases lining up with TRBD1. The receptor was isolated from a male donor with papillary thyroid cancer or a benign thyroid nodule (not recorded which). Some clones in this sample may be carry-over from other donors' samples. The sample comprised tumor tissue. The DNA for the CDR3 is TGTGCCAGCAGTCCGGGACAGGCACCCTACGAGCAGTACTTC. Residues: CASSPGQAPYEQYF. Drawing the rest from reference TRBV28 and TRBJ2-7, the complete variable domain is DVKVTQSSRYLVKRTGEKVFLECVQDMDHENMFWYRQDPGLGLRLIYFSYDVKMKEKGDIPEGYSVSREKKERFSLILESASTNQTSMYLCASSPGQAPYEQYFGPGTRLTVT.